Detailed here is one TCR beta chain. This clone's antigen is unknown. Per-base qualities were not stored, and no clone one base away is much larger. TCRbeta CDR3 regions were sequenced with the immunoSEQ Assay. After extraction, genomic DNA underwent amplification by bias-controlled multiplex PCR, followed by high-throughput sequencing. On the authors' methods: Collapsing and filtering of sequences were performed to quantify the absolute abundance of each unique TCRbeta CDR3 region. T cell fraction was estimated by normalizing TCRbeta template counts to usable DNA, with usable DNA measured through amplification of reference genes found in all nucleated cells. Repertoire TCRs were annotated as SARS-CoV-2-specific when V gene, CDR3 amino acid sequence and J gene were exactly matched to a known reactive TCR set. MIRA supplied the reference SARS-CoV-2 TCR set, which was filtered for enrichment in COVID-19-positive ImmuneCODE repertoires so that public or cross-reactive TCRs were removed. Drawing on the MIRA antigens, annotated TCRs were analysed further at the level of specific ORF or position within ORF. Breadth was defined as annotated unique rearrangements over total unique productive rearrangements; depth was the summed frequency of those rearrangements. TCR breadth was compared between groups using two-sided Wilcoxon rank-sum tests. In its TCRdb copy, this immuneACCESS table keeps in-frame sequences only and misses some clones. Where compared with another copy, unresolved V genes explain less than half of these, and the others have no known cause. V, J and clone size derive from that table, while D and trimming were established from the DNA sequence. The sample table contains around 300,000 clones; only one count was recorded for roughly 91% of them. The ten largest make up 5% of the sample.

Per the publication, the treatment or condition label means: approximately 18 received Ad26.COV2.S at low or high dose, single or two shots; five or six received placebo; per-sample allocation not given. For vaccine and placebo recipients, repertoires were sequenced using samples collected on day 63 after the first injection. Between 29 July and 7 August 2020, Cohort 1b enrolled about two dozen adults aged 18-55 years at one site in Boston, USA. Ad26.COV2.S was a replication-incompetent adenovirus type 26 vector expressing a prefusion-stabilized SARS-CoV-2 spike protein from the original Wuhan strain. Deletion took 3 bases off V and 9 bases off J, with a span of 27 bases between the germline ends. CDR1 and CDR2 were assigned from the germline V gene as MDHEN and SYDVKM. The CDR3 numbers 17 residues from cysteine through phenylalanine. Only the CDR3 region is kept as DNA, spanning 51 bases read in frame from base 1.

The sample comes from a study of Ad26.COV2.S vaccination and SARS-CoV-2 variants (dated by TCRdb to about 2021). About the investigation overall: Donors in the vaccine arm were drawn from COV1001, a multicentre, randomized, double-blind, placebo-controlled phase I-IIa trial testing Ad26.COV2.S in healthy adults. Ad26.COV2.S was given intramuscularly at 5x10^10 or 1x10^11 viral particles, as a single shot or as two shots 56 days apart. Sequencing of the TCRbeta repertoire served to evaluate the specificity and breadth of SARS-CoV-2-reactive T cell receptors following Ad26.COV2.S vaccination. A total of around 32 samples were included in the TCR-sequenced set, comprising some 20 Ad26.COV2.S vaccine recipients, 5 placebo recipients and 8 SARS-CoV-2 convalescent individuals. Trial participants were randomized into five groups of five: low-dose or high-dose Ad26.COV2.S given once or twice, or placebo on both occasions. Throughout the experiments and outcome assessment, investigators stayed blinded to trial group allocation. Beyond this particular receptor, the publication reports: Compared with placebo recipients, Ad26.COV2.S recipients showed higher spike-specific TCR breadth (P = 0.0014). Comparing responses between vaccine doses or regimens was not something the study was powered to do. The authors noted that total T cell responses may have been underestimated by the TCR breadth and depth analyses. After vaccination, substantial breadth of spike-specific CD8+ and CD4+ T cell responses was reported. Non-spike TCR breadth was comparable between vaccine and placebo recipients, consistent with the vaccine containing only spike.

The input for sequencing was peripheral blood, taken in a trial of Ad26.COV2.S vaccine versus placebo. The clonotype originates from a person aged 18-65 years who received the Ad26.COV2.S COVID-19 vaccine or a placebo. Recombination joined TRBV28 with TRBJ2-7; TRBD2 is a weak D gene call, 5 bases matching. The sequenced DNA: TGTGCCAGCAGTTTTCGAGTCAAGGGAGCCGCGGTATTGGGGCAGTACTTC. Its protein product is CASSFRVKGAAVLGQYF.